Following are 14 T cell receptor beta chains from one sample sequenced in a study of blood T cell repertoires in COVID-19. Measured with immunoSEQ multiplex PCR; TCRdb has only the in-frame clones, and not every one. This table holds a few hundred thousand clones, approximately 85% found once. The sequenced material came from peripheral blood. The source of these receptors is a man aged 50 to 60 with active or convalescent COVID-19.

The chain couples TRBV4-1 to TRBJ2-3, with D maybe TRBD1 (5 bases). CDR1 and CDR2 (germline): MGHRA, YSYEKL. The V gene lost 3 bases and the J gene lost 4 bases, with 17 bases spanning the gap. CDR3 size: 16 residues. CDR3 nucleotides: TGCGCCAGCAGCCAGGTAGGACAACGAGTGCCAGATACGCAGTATTTT. It specifies CASSQVGQRVPDTQYF.

The chain couples TRBV5-3 to TRBJ2-7; 7 bases match TRBD2. TRBV5-3 is given ORF status, its function remaining uncertain. Trimming took 7 bases from V and 4 from J; bases not matched to a gene: 11. The CDR3 sequence is 14 residues long. The CDR3: CARRALSGGYEQYF. Here the CDR3 DNA reads TGTGCCAGACGAGCCTTATCGGGAGGTTACGAGCAGTACTTC.

This clone appeared many times. The chain joins TRBV27 to TRBJ1-6; possibly TRBD1 for D (5 bases). V was clipped by 4 bases and J by 9 bases, with 16 bases between them. This CDR3 has 15 residues. Germline CDR1 reads MNHEY; CDR2 reads SMNVEV (reference sequence). Here the CDR3 reads CASSSFSEGTSPLHF. The CDR3 coding sequence is TGTGCCAGCAGTTCTTTTTCGGAGGGGACTTCACCCCTCCACTTT.

The chain employs TRBV28 and TRBJ2-7, with a weak D call TRBD1 (6 bases). V was trimmed by 5 bases and J by 2 bases, leaving 13 bases between them. Germline V lookup: CDR1 MDHEN, CDR2 SYDVKM. The CDR3 consists of 14 residues. CDR3 DNA: TGTGCCAGCAGTCTTAACAGGGTCACCTACGAGCAGTACTTC. Encoded protein: CASSLNRVTYEQYF.

In this sample, this clone turned up many times. The CDR3 DNA reads as TGTGCCAGCAGCTCCTTGGGACAGTTCAATCAGCCCCAGCATTTT. This sequence encodes CASSSLGQFNQPQHF. The V gene is TRBV7-8, the J gene TRBJ1-5, with 7 positions matching TRBD1. This CDR3 has 15 amino acids. Germline CDR1 and CDR2: SGHVS and FQNEAQ. V dropped 4 bases and J dropped 3; count of bases not matched to a gene: 6. Filled out from reference TRBV7-8 and TRBJ1-5, the complete variable domain reads GAGVSQSPRYKVAKRGQDVALRCDPISGHVSLFWYQQALGQGPEFLTYFQNEAQLDKSGLPSDRFFAERPEGSVSTLKIQRTQQEDSAVYLCASSSLGQFNQPQHFGDGTRLSIL.

The V call is TRBV7-9, the J call TRBJ2-1; 9 nucleotides match TRBD2. This CDR3 is built from 16 residues. CDR1 and CDR2 from the germline V gene are SEHNR and FQNEAQ (reference sequence). Trimming cost V 1 base and J 7 bases; bases outside gene matches: 8. The CDR3 DNA follows: TGTGCCAGCAGCTTAGATTTACTAGCGGGTTGGAATGAGCAGTTCTTC. It encodes CASSLDLLAGWNEQFF.

The CDR3 here is CASSRVEGPYEQYF. The CDR3 nucleotides are TGTGCCAGCAGCCGCGTGGAGGGCCCCTACGAGCAGTACTTC. The chain links TRBV11-2 to TRBJ2-7; D is perhaps TRBD2 (6 bases). Trimming stripped 5 bases from V and 2 bases from J, with 13 bases between. Germline CDR1 is SGHAT and CDR2 is FQNNGV. The CDR3 spans 14 residues. Drawing the rest from reference TRBV11-2 and TRBJ2-7, the complete variable domain is EAGVAQSPRYKIIEKRQSVAFWCNPISGHATLYWYQQILGQGPKLLIQFQNNGVVDDSQLPKDRFSAERLKGVDSTLKIQPAKLEDSAVYLCASSRVEGPYEQYFGPGTRLTVT.

The genes are TRBV7-8 and TRBJ2-7, with D maybe TRBD1 (6 bases). The CDR3 totals 15 residues. The V end was cut by 6 bases, the J end by 4 bases, with 19 bases between. Germline CDR1 is SGHVS and CDR2 is FQNEAQ. In DNA, the CDR3 is TGTGCCAGCAGTTACGAGGGGGTTGCGGCTTACGAGCAGTACTTC. This encodes CASSYEGVAAYEQYF.

The rearrangement joins TRBV5-1 to TRBJ1-1; TRBD1 is a possible D gene (5 bases). V was cut by 0 bases and J by 4 bases, with 10 bases left in between. Germline CDR1 and CDR2: SGHRS and YFSETQ. The CDR3 is 14 amino acids. CDR3 amino acids: CASSLESGPTEAFF. The CDR3 nucleotides are TGCGCCAGCAGCTTGGAGTCAGGGCCCACTGAAGCTTTCTTT.

The chain is built from TRBV9 and TRBJ1-3, with a tentative D call TRBD1 (5 bases). The CDR3 covers 14 residues. CDR1 is SGDLS, CDR2 YYNGEE, per germline. The V gene lost 0 bases and the J gene lost 7 bases, with 11 bases spanning the gap. DNA for the CDR3: TGTGCCAGCAGCGTAGGGGTACGACAGAACACCATATATTTT. Amino acids: CASSVGVRQNTIYF.

This clone was found once. The chain carries TRBV3-1 (or the pseudogene TRBV3-2) and TRBJ1-2; TRBD1 matches 8 bases. The V gene end was trimmed by 0 bases and the J gene end by 4 bases; junction bases not matched to a gene: 16. The CDR3 sequence is 19 residues long. Germline assignment: CDR1 LGHDT and CDR2 YNNKEL (reference sequence). The CDR3 nucleotides are TGTGCCAGCAGCCAAGATCGGACAGGGACAGCTGTTGGGCTCTATGGCTACACCTTC. It codes for CASSQDRTGTAVGLYGYTF.

The J gene is TRBJ1-2, the V gene TRBV19, with D unclear. Trimming shortened V by 10 bases and J by 8 bases, and 14 bases separated the two germline ends. This CDR3 spans 11 amino acids. Germline assignment: CDR1 LNHDA and CDR2 SQIVND (reference sequence). The DNA for the CDR3 is TGTGCCACTAGCCCGGGGTCGGGCTACACCTTC. Its protein is CATSPGSGYTF.

This chain connects TRBV7-7 to TRBJ2-2; possibly TRBD1 for D (6 bases). V was pared by 8 bases and J by 4 bases, with 17 bases between. The V gene's germline CDR1 is SSHAT and CDR2 FNYEAQ (reference sequence). The CDR3 is 15 amino acids. The CDR3 region has the DNA TGTGCCAGCGGGAAGGGACATCTCCTCACCGGGGAGCTGTTTTTT. Protein: CASGKGHLLTGELFF. Filled out from reference TRBV7-7 and TRBJ2-2, the complete variable domain reads GAGVSQSPRYKVTKRGQDVTLRCDPISSHATLYWYQQALGQGPEFLTYFNYEAQPDKSGLPSDRFSAERPEGSISTLTIQRTEQRDSAMYRCASGKGHLLTGELFFGEGSRLTVL.

This clone was picked up a small number of times. The rearrangement joins TRBV5-5 to TRBJ1-6, with D maybe TRBD1 (6 bases). Germline V gene data show CDR1 as SGHKS and CDR2 as YYEKEE (reference sequence). CDR3 size: 13 residues. The germline V and J ends were trimmed by 4 bases and 11 bases, with 13 bases remaining between them. CDR3 in DNA: TGTGCCAGCAGCCAGGGGCCGGTGGCACCCCTCCACTTT. Translation: CASSQGPVAPLHF.